The 24 T cell receptor beta chains reported below all come from one sample, sequenced in a study of beta chain features in type 1 diabetes listed by TCRdb under 2018. Study-level results and caveats: Type 1 diabetes patients showed a moderate but significant shortening of TCRB CDR3 length in all four CD4+ subsets.

Their cognate antigens are unknown. Libraries were constructed by the immunoSEQ multiplex PCR assay. The entire amount of isolated RNA was reverse transcribed using the High Capacity cDNA Reverse Transcription Kit, so the sequenced TCRB transcripts were expressed ones. Imported from immuneACCESS, the table was reduced by TCRdb to in-frame sequences with V and J called. These copies leave out some clones; in studies compared against another copy, an unresolved V gene accounts for under half, and the cause of the remainder is not known. Present in this sample are around 710,000 clones, over 10% of which were seen just once. The top ten clonotypes cover 0.09% to 0.15% of the sample. Sequenced sample: naive CD4+ T cells from blood. The label giving this sample's cell subset or site can be read as: true naive CD4+ T cells. The source is a man aged 25-45 years with type 1 diabetes.

V and J are TRBV6-5 and TRBJ2-4, with 7 positions matching TRBD2. V lost 2 bases and J lost 0; bases outside the gene matches: 4. The CDR3 covers 16 residues. Germline CDR1 reads MNHEY; CDR2 reads SVGAGI. CDR3 loop: CASSYGAGLAKNIQYF. DNA of the CDR3: TGTGCCAGCAGTTACGGAGCGGGGCTAGCCAAAAACATTCAGTACTTC.

On this clone itself: Compared with germline, one end of the junction differs, possibly owing to a read error. The CDR3 sequence: CASSHDRGNQPQHF. In nucleotides, the CDR3 is TGTGCCAGCAGCCATGACAGGGGCAACCAGCCCCAGCATTTT. The chain couples TRBV6-6 to TRBJ1-5; 8 bases agree with TRBD1. The CDR3 contains 14 residues. Germline V CDR1 and CDR2: MNHNY, SVGAGI (reference sequence).

The J gene is TRBJ2-1, the V gene TRBV7-2, with TRBD2 matching 8 bases. The germline gives CDR1 SGHTA, CDR2 FQGNSA. J gave up 7 bases and V 0 bases, and 8 bases lay outside the gene matches. CDR3 length equals 16 residues. CDR3 nucleotide sequence: TGTGCCAGCAGCTTAGCTAAGGCGGGGGGTTTTAATGAGCAGTTCTTC. Protein product: CASSLAKAGGFNEQFF.

The chain combines TRBV18 with TRBJ2-5; 14 nucleotides line up with TRBD2. The CDR3 runs 18 residues. After removal of 3 bases from V and 4 bases from J, the junction contained 10 bases not matched to a gene. Germline-derived CDR1 and CDR2 are KGHSH and LQKENI. This CDR3 reads CASSPPGLAGDFPETQYF. Here the CDR3 DNA reads TGTGCCAGCTCACCCCCGGGACTAGCGGGGGATTTTCCAGAGACCCAGTACTTC.

The chain carries TRBV6-1 and TRBJ2-1; D perhaps matches TRBD1 (5 bases). V shed 6 bases and J shed 4 bases, with 10 bases lying between them. This CDR3 has 13 residues. CDR1 and CDR2 from the germline V gene are MNHNS and SASEGT. The CDR3 is CASSETDYNEQFF. CDR3 in DNA: TGTGCCAGCAGCGAGACAGATTACAATGAGCAGTTCTTC.

This clone came up a few times. V gene TRBV7-9 combines with J gene TRBJ2-1; D is unclear. CDR3 size: 14 residues. The V end lost 0 bases, the J end lost 4 bases, and 7 bases lay between the germline ends. Germline V gene sequence: CDR1 SEHNR, CDR2 FQNEAQ (reference sequence). The CDR3 protein is CASSLAEGYNEQFF. CDR3 in DNA: TGTGCCAGCAGCTTAGCAGAAGGGTACAATGAGCAGTTCTTC. Full variable domain (outside the CDR3, taken from reference TRBV7-9 and TRBJ2-1): DTGVSQNPRHKITKRGQNVTFRCDPISEHNRLYWYRQTLGQGPEFLTYFQNEAQLEKSRLLSDRFSAERPKGSFSTLEIQRTEQGDSAMYLCASSLAEGYNEQFFGPGTRLTVL.

This sequence joins TRBV7-9 and TRBJ1-1; D ambiguous. The V gene's germline CDR1 is SEHNR and CDR2 FQNEAQ (reference sequence). V lost 5 bases, J lost 8 bases, and 18 bases lay in between. The CDR3 has 14 residues. The CDR3 bases are TGTGCCAGCAGCCTCCTCAGTCTCCAGGACGAAGCTTTCTTT. Translating it yields CASSLLSLQDEAFF.

This clone was seen a few times. This chain links TRBV4-2 with TRBJ1-2, with D unclear. V was clipped by 0 bases and J by 3 bases, with 5 bases between them. Germline loops: CDR1 LGHNA, CDR2 YNFKEQ. This CDR3 comprises 13 residues. The CDR3 DNA follows: TGTGCCAGCAGCCAAGACAAGGACTATGGCTACACCTTC. It encodes CASSQDKDYGYTF.

Here the CDR3 reads CASSEAEGSEQPQHF. CDR3 in DNA: TGTGCCAGCAGTGAAGCGGAGGGGTCGGAACAGCCCCAGCATTTT. The V and J genes are TRBV2 and TRBJ1-5, with D possibly being TRBD1 (5 bases). The CDR3 has 15 amino acids. Germline values: CDR1 SNHLY, CDR2 FYNNEI. V was trimmed by 0 bases and J by 7 bases, leaving 13 bases between them.

The chain recombines TRBV21-1 with TRBJ2-3; the table's D call of TRBD2 was not tested on the DNA. TRBV21-1 is given as a pseudogene. CDR3 length equals 15 residues. As DNA, the CDR3 is TGTGCCAGCAGCCCGGCCCGGAGGGGCACAGATACGCAGTATTTT. It translates to CASSPARRGTDTQYF.

The chain links TRBV27 to TRBJ2-1, with D perhaps TRBD1 (6 bases). V was clipped by 3 bases and J by 4 bases, with 13 bases between them. This CDR3 spans 15 amino acids. Looked up from germline, CDR1 is MNHEY and CDR2 is SMNVEV (reference sequence). CDR3 amino acids: CASSFSGTFYNEQFF. The CDR3 nucleotides are TGTGCCAGCAGTTTCTCCGGGACATTTTACAATGAGCAGTTCTTC.

The chain carries TRBV19 and TRBJ1-2; D perhaps matches TRBD1 (6 bases). Germline V CDR1 and CDR2: LNHDA, SQIVND (reference sequence). The V end lost 7 bases, the J end lost 2 bases, and 11 bases lay between the germline ends. The CDR3 is made up of 13 amino acids. CDR3: CASTRTVNYGYTF. The CDR3 DNA reads as TGTGCCAGTACCCGGACAGTCAACTATGGCTACACCTTC.

V is TRBV5-4 and J is TRBJ1-5; tentatively, D is TRBD1 (5 bases). Germline CDR1 SGHNT, CDR2 YYREEE (reference sequence). The CDR3 totals 16 residues. Trimming removed 3 bases at V and 1 base at J, with 14 bases between. The CDR3 nucleotides are TGTGCCAGCAGCTCCTGGGGGTCCGAGAGCAATCAGCCCCAGCATTTT. Its translation: CASSSWGSESNQPQHF. The full variable domain, rest sourced from reference TRBV5-4 and TRBJ1-5, is ETGVTQSPTHLIKTRGQQVTLRCSSQSGHNTVSWYQQALGQGPQFIFQYYREEENGRGNFPPRFSGLQFPNYSSELNVNALELDDSALYLCASSSWGSESNQPQHFGDGTRLSIL.

In its sample, this clone was seen a few times. V gene TRBV28 combines with J gene TRBJ1-5, with unresolved D. The ends were cut back, 8 bases at V and 0 bases at J, with 20 bases in the middle. This CDR3 region has 17 residues. Germline values: CDR1 MDHEN, CDR2 SYDVKM. The CDR3 nucleotides read TGTGCCAGCCGCCAATCGAGTGCCGGCGGTAGCAATCAGCCCCAGCATTTT. This translates into CASRQSSAGGSNQPQHF.

This clone came up a few times. The V and J genes are TRBV14 and TRBJ1-2; D perhaps matches TRBD1 (6 bases). Looked up from germline, CDR1 is SGHDN and CDR2 is FVKESK. With 4 bases removed from V and 0 bases from J, the gap between germline ends came to 12 bases. This CDR3 comprises 15 residues. The CDR3 sequence is CASSPHREANYGYTF. For the CDR3, the DNA is TGTGCCAGCAGCCCCCACAGGGAAGCTAACTATGGCTACACCTTC.

V usage is TRBV29-1 and J usage is TRBJ2-7; the match to TRBD1 covers 9 bases. The CDR3 contains 12 residues. Germline values: CDR1 SQVTM, CDR2 ANQGSEA. V was pared by 5 bases and J by 3 bases, with 2 bases of the junction left unmatched. The CDR3 DNA follows: TGCAGCGTTTCGACAGGGGGCTACGAGCAGTACTTC. This encodes CSVSTGGYEQYF.

The table lists this clone with a few counts. The genes are TRBV7-9 and TRBJ1-3; D is unclear. Trimming took 2 bases from V and 7 from J, leaving 9 bases between them. The CDR3 spans 13 residues. CDR1 and CDR2 (germline): SEHNR, FQNEAQ (reference sequence). The CDR3 protein is CASSLNFGNTIYF. The CDR3 bases are TGTGCCAGCAGCTTAAATTTCGGGAACACCATATATTTT.

CDR3 DNA: TGTGCCTGGAGTGTCTACCGCGGCGACACCGGGGAGCTGTTTTTT. Its protein product is CAWSVYRGDTGELFF. This chain connects TRBV30 to TRBJ2-2; D uncertain. Trimming took 0 bases from V and 3 from J, leaving 11 bases between them. The length of the CDR3 is 15 residues. Germline V CDR1 and CDR2: GTSNPN, SVGIG (reference sequence).

The DNA for the CDR3 is TGTGCCAGCAGTTTGGGGCAGGGGACGCGCGAGCAGTACTTC. Amino acids: CASSLGQGTREQYF. The chain combines TRBV28 with TRBJ2-7; a weak D match, TRBD1 (6 bases). Trimming left V 3 bases short and J 6 bases short, with 15 bases between. This CDR3 contains 14 residues. Per the germline V gene, CDR1 is MDHEN and CDR2 is SYDVKM.

V gene TRBV7-9 combines with J gene TRBJ2-5; 9 bases map to TRBD1. Trimming removed 1 base from V and 3 bases from J; junction bases left unmatched: 0. The CDR3 sequence is 14 residues long. Germline V gene data show CDR1 as SEHNR and CDR2 as FQNEAQ (reference sequence). DNA for the CDR3: TGTGCCAGCAGCTTAGGGACAGGGGAAGAGACCCAGTACTTC. This translates into CASSLGTGEETQYF.

The genes are TRBV19 and TRBJ2-1; 10 bases agree with TRBD1. Trimming removed 3 bases from V and 8 bases from J; junction bases left unmatched: 4. Germline lookup yields CDR1 LNHDA and CDR2 SQIVND (reference sequence). The CDR3 is 14 residues long. In DNA form, the CDR3 reads TGTGCCAGTAGTATGAGACAGGGGGCAGATGAGCAGTTCTTC. It specifies CASSMRQGADEQFF. The full variable domain, rest sourced from reference TRBV19 and TRBJ2-1, is DGGITQSPKYLFRKEGQNVTLSCEQNLNHDAMYWYRQDPGQGLRLIYYSQIVNDFQKGDIAEGYSVSREKKESFPLTVTSAQKNPTAFYLCASSMRQGADEQFFGPGTRLTVL.

V and J are TRBV5-8 and TRBJ1-2; D unresolved. Germline V gene data show CDR1 as SGHTS and CDR2 as YDEGEE. The length of the CDR3 is 12 residues. V was trimmed by 0 bases and J by 7 bases, leaving 7 bases between them. CDR3 sequence reads: CASSLVRSGYTF. DNA for the CDR3: TGTGCCAGCAGCTTGGTTCGGTCTGGCTACACCTTC.

This clone was observed a few times. The chain uses TRBV5-6 and TRBJ2-1, with 8 bases identical to TRBD2. The V segment lost 2 bases and the J segment 6 bases; nucleotides outside the gene matches: 7. The CDR3 length is 15 residues. Looked up from germline, CDR1 is SGHDT and CDR2 is YYEEEE. For the CDR3, the DNA is TGTGCCAGCAGCTTCGGTCCCACTAGCGGCAATGAGCAGTTCTTC. Protein product: CASSFGPTSGNEQFF.

In this sample, this clone turned up a few times. This chain uses TRBV6-1 with TRBJ2-1; D unresolved. The CDR3 is made up of 13 amino acids. The germline V gene has CDR1 MNHNS and CDR2 SASEGT. V was shortened by 5 bases and J by 8 bases, with 13 bases between the two germline ends. CDR3 region: CASSSRPGDEQFF. CDR3 bases: TGTGCCAGCAGTTCCCGACCTGGGGATGAGCAGTTCTTC.